Shown below are 6 T cell receptor beta chains from a single sample sequenced in a study of CD8+CD57+ T cells in acquired aplastic anemia. An expansion of CD8+CD57+ cells by flow cytometry had been shown in patients chosen for sequencing. Genomic DNA, serving as template, underwent TCR beta VDJ and CDR3 profiling. TCRdb passed the reads through MiXCR, listing each CDR3 protein once. In the table there are some 98,000 distinct CDR3 sequences, roughly two thirds of which are singletons. The sample was sorted CD4+, CD8+, or CD8+CD57+ T cells (not recorded which) from PBMCs. The receptor source for this set is a human donor with aplastic anemia.

The chain employs TRBV19 and TRBJ1-5, with TRBD1 identical over 7 bases. CDR3 length: 14 residues. Trimming took 7 bases from V and 7 from J; bases not matched to a gene: 10. The germline V gene has CDR1 LNHDA and CDR2 SQIVND (reference sequence). CDR3 coding DNA: TGTGCCAGTAAATTACAGGGGTCGAACCAGCCCCAGCATTTT. Protein product: CASKLQGSNQPQHF.

A few counts support this clonotype. Likely a read error: the CDR3 ends without its conserved phenylalanine or tryptophan. Because the CDR3's place on the DNA is in doubt, the DNA is left out and the CDR3 is given as listed by TCRdb. The chain recombines TRBV7-8 with TRBJ1-1. The CDR3 spans 11 amino acids, including both terminal residues. The germline V gene encodes CDR1 SGHVS and CDR2 FQNEAQ. The chain's CDR3 is CASSLYAEFKL.

The chain employs TRBV20-1 and TRBJ2-1; possibly TRBD1 for D (5 bases). The CDR3 totals 13 residues. V was shortened by 3 bases and J by 0 bases, with 6 bases between the two germline ends. Germline CDR1 DFQATT, CDR2 SNEGSKA (reference sequence). The CDR3 protein is CSARGPSYNEQFF. The CDR3 DNA reads as TGCAGTGCTAGGGGGCCCTCCTACAATGAGCAGTTCTTC.

Worth noting for this clonotype: A much larger clone sits a single nucleotide away, making a read error possible. This rearrangement joins TRBV27 to TRBJ2-1; weak D call: TRBD2 (7 bases). CDR1 MNHEY and CDR2 SMNVEV come from the germline V gene (reference sequence). The CDR3 covers 15 residues. The V and J ends lost 6 bases and 4 bases respectively, with 16 bases between them. DNA for the CDR3: TGTGCCAGCAGATGGGGGGGGCAAGCTTACAATGAGCAGTTCTTC. This sequence encodes CASRWGGQAYNEQFF.

The chain uses TRBV4-1 and TRBJ2-7; no reliable D call. V was trimmed by 5 bases and J by 1 base, leaving 12 bases between them. Germline V gene data show CDR1 as MGHRA and CDR2 as YSYEKL. The CDR3 spans 14 residues. CDR3 residues: CASSSRGQSYEQYF. CDR3 nucleotide sequence: TGCGCCAGCAGCTCCAGAGGCCAGTCCTACGAGCAGTACTTC.

The rearrangement links TRBV13 to TRBJ2-1, with 9 bases fitting TRBD2. The CDR3 length is 16 residues. V shed 3 bases and J 3 bases; nucleotides not matched to a gene: 6. Germline CDR1 PRHDT, CDR2 FYEKMQ (reference sequence). The DNA for the CDR3 is TGTGCCAGCAGCTTGGTCGGGACTAGCAACTACAATGAGCAGTTCTTC. Translated: CASSLVGTSNYNEQFF.